A single sample gave rise to the 15 T cell receptor beta chains below, sequenced in a study of T cell repertoires in cytomegalovirus infection. A single record per CDR3 protein comes from TCRdb applying MiXCR to the reads. The repertoire has approximately 150,000 distinct CDR3 sequences, 5.5% to 8% of them found once; the top ten carry roughly 18%. Material: PBMCs. Receptors originate from a human donor in good health (CMV status not recorded). Some clones in this sample may be carry-over from other donors' samples.

The rearrangement links TRBV4-2 to TRBJ2-1; TRBD2 aligns across 11 bases. CDR1 and CDR2 (germline): LGHNA, YNFKEQ. Trimming took 3 bases from V and 10 from J; bases not matched to a gene: 8. The CDR3 has 15 amino acids. The CDR3 DNA follows: TGTGCCAGCAGCCAGGGACTAGCGGAGTACTCAGAGCAGTTCTTC. Its protein is CASSQGLAEYSEQFF.

This clonotype was seen repeatedly, ten times or more. The J gene is TRBJ2-5, the V gene TRBV7-6; the D is unclear. The germline V and J ends were trimmed by 3 bases and 1 base, with 12 bases remaining between them. This CDR3 region has 15 residues. The germline V gene encodes CDR1 SGHVS and CDR2 FNYEAQ. The DNA for the CDR3 is TGTGCCAGCAGCTTGACCAGTCGTTCCCAAGAGACCCAGTACTTC. Its translation: CASSLTSRSQETQYF.

There are a few counts of this clonotype. This sequence joins TRBV7-6 and TRBJ2-6, with 7 nucleotides matching TRBD1. This CDR3 has 15 amino acids. The trim removed 5 bases at V and 4 bases at J, leaving 5 bases unmatched. Germline lookup yields CDR1 SGHVS and CDR2 FNYEAQ. The CDR3 DNA is TGTGCCAGCAGCGATACAGGGGTGGGGGCCAACGTCCTGACTTTC. Translated: CASSDTGVGANVLTF.

Ten or more counts support this clonotype. The rearrangement joins TRBV24-1 to TRBJ1-1; D unclear. The length of the CDR3 is 15 residues. V was trimmed by 6 bases and J by 2 bases, leaving 15 bases between them. CDR1 is KGHDR, CDR2 SFDVKD, per germline. The CDR3 region is CATSTSTRANTEAFF. In DNA, the CDR3 is TGTGCCACCAGTACGTCGACACGGGCCAACACTGAAGCTTTCTTT.

A few counts support this clonotype. V is TRBV12-3 or TRBV12-4 and J is TRBJ1-2; 7 positions match TRBD1. J gave up 3 bases and V 4 bases, and 2 bases lay outside the gene matches. This CDR3 is built from 13 residues. In DNA form, the CDR3 reads TGTGCCAGCAGTTCGACAGGGTACTATGGCTACACCTTC. This translates into CASSSTGYYGYTF.

At least ten counts were recorded for this clonotype. This chain connects TRBV7-6 to TRBJ1-3, with TRBD1 matching over 7 bases. J was trimmed by 0 bases and V by 0 bases; bases with no gene match: 8. This CDR3 spans 18 amino acids. Germline CDR1 and CDR2: SGHVS and FNYEAQ. The CDR3 loop is CASSLAVGDSLSGNTIYF. The CDR3 DNA follows: TGTGCCAGCAGCTTAGCGGTCGGGGACAGCCTCTCTGGAAACACCATATATTTT.

This clonotype occurred many times. The chain links TRBV7-8 to TRBJ2-2; 8 nucleotides agree with TRBD1. The CDR3 spans 15 residues. The J segment lost 3 bases and the V segment lost 6 bases, leaving 6 bases of the junction unmatched. CDR1 is SGHVS, CDR2 FQNEAQ, per germline. The CDR3 reads CASRPDRVDTGELFF. The CDR3 DNA is TGTGCCAGCAGACCGGACAGGGTTGACACCGGGGAGCTGTTTTTT.

In its sample, this clonotype was seen many times. CDR3 bases: TGCAGTGCTAAAGGGACAGGGCAGGGACAGCCCCAGCATTTT. Amino acid sequence: CSAKGTGQGQPQHF. The V call is TRBV20-1, the J call TRBJ1-5; 9 bases match TRBD1. Trimming removed 4 bases from V and 7 bases from J; junction bases left unmatched: 8. There are 14 residues in the CDR3. Germline CDR1 reads DFQATT; CDR2 reads SNEGSKA (reference sequence).

This clonotype showed up many times. The chain couples TRBV12-3 or TRBV12-4 to TRBJ1-2; D remains unclear. The CDR3 extends over 13 amino acids. Trimming left V 2 bases short and J 4 bases short, with 8 bases between. The CDR3 reads CASSLKWSYGYTF. The CDR3, as DNA: TGTGCCAGCAGTTTAAAGTGGAGCTATGGCTACACCTTC.

This clonotype was detected ten times or more. The gene calls are TRBV7-9 and TRBJ2-3, with D perhaps assigned TRBD1 or TRBD2 (5 bases each). There are 10 residues in the CDR3. Trimming shortened V by 10 bases and J by 10 bases, and 12 bases separated the two germline ends. Germline CDR1 and CDR2: SEHNR and FQNEAQ (reference sequence). CDR3 nucleotides: TGTGCCACATGGCAGGGACCGCAGTATTTT. It is translated as CATWQGPQYF.

In its sample, this clonotype was seen many times. This chain links TRBV28 with TRBJ2-7; D tentatively fits TRBD1 or TRBD2 (5 bases each). This CDR3 region has 13 residues. The V gene's germline CDR1 is MDHEN and CDR2 SYDVKM. Trimming left V 1 base short and J 4 bases short, with 8 bases between. In DNA, the CDR3 is TGTGCCAGCAGTTTATTGGGGGTTTACGAGCAGTACTTC. It is translated as CASSLLGVYEQYF. Based on the CDR3 plus reference TRBV28 and TRBJ2-7, the full variable domain is DVKVTQSSRYLVKRTGEKVFLECVQDMDHENMFWYRQDPGLGLRLIYFSYDVKMKEKGDIPEGYSVSREKKERFSLILESASTNQTSMYLCASSLLGVYEQYFGPGTRLTVT.

This clonotype was detected many times. The CDR3 loop is CASYLRGAADTQYF. The CDR3 DNA reads TGTGCCAGCTACCTCAGAGGGGCCGCAGATACGCAGTATTTT. V gene TRBV6-1 combines with J gene TRBJ2-3; the D call may be TRBD1 or TRBD2 (5 bases each). Trimming took off 8 bases at V and 4 bases at J, with 16 bases between the two ends. Germline V lookup: CDR1 MNHNS, CDR2 SASEGT. CDR3 length equals 14 residues.

This clonotype was seen many times. The rearrangement joins TRBV7-8 to TRBJ2-3; TRBD1 might be the D (6 bases). Trimming left V 6 bases short and J 2 bases short, with 18 bases between. CDR1 is SGHVS, CDR2 FQNEAQ, per germline. The CDR3 loop spans 16 amino acids. This CDR3 is CASRPADSFVTDTQYF. The CDR3 DNA sequence: TGTGCCAGCAGACCCGCGGACAGTTTCGTCACAGATACGCAGTATTTT.

Ten or more counts support this clonotype. This chain joins TRBV7-2 and TRBJ1-6; D might be TRBD1 (5 bases). Trimming took 1 base from V and 5 from J, leaving 9 bases between them. The germline gives CDR1 SGHTA, CDR2 FQGNSA. CDR3 size: 15 residues. The chain's CDR3 is CASSLDGTDNSPLHF. In nucleotides, the CDR3 is TGTGCCAGCAGCTTAGATGGGACGGATAATTCACCCCTCCACTTT.

This clonotype occurred many times. This chain joins TRBV20-1 and TRBJ2-1, with D possibly matching TRBD2 (6 bases). CDR3 size: 12 residues. The germline V and J ends were trimmed by 0 bases and 13 bases, with 13 bases remaining between them. Per the germline V gene, CDR1 is DFQATT and CDR2 is SNEGSKA (reference sequence). CDR3 protein: CSAREDSGGQFF. The CDR3 DNA follows: TGCAGTGCTAGAGAAGATAGCGGTGGACAGTTCTTC.